Each of the 15 T cell receptor beta chains below was sequenced from the same sample in a study of beta chain features in type 1 diabetes. Investigators reverse transcribed all isolated RNA, so they sequenced expressed TCRB transcripts. The method was immunoSEQ multiplex PCR; TCRdb's version includes in-frame clones alone and lacks a portion of them. The table records 900,000 or so clones, roughly 15% of them present only once. The source material was naive CD4+ T cells from blood. These receptors all stem from a woman younger than 30 in good health.

This chain connects TRBV19 to TRBJ2-7, with D maybe TRBD1 (6 bases). The V end was cut by 6 bases, the J end by 0 bases, with 12 bases between. CDR3 size: 14 residues. Germline lookup yields CDR1 LNHDA and CDR2 SQIVND (reference sequence). The CDR3 DNA is TGTGCCAGTAGAAGGGACACGATCTCCTACGAGCAGTACTTC. Residues: CASRRDTISYEQYF.

Many counts were recorded for this clone. This chain connects TRBV21-1 to TRBJ2-7. TRBV21-1 is termed a pseudogene. The CDR3 runs to 15 residues. CDR3 sequence: CASRRPFLVSYEQYF. The CDR3 DNA sequence: TGTGCCAGCAGGAGACCCTTCCTTGTCTCCTACGAGCAGTACTTC.

This rearrangement joins TRBV27 to TRBJ2-7, with TRBD2 matching 11 bases. This CDR3 is 15 amino acids long. Germline CDR1 and CDR2: MNHEY and SMNVEV (reference sequence). V shed 6 bases, J shed 3 bases, and the junction held 7 bases outside the gene matches. The CDR3 DNA reads TGTGCCAGCAGGAAAGCCGGGACTAGCGGCTACGAGCAGTACTTC. This translates into CASRKAGTSGYEQYF.

This clone showed up just a few times. The sample carries other DNA sequences with the same CDR3. The rearrangement joins TRBV18 to TRBJ2-5; maybe TRBD2 (5 bases). With 6 bases removed from V and 1 base from J, the gap between germline ends came to 9 bases. This CDR3 spans 13 amino acids. Germline V gene sequence: CDR1 KGHSH, CDR2 LQKENI. DNA of the CDR3: TGTGCCAGCTCCGGCGGGTCCCAAGAGACCCAGTACTTC. Translated: CASSGGSQETQYF.

This clone was counted between two and nine times. The chain is built from TRBV5-4 and TRBJ1-1; D uncertain. The germline V gene encodes CDR1 SGHNT and CDR2 YYREEE (reference sequence). Between the trimmed V and J ends, which lost 0 bases and 5 bases, there was a span of 20 bases. This CDR3 spans 17 amino acids. The CDR3, as DNA: TGTGCCAGCAGCTTGGAGGGTGCCACCTCCTGGTTGACTGAAGCTTTCTTT. Translated: CASSLEGATSWLTEAFF.

There are a few counts of this clone. The chain couples TRBV19 to TRBJ2-3; TRBD1 might be the D (5 bases). V lost 6 bases and J lost 6, with 16 bases in between. Germline V gene data show CDR1 as LNHDA and CDR2 as SQIVND (reference sequence). CDR3 size: 14 residues. CDR3 sequence (DNA): TGTGCCAGTAGCCTCGCTATGGGGCTCGATACGCAGTATTTT. This sequence encodes CASSLAMGLDTQYF.

The V and J genes are TRBV5-1 and TRBJ1-4; D might be TRBD1 (6 bases). Looked up from germline, CDR1 is SGHRS and CDR2 is YFSETQ. V was trimmed by 0 bases and J by 5 bases, leaving 8 bases between them. The CDR3 is made up of 14 amino acids. The CDR3 DNA follows: TGCGCCAGCAGCTTGGGGACAGCGAATGAAAAACTGTTTTTT. Protein sequence: CASSLGTANEKLFF. The complete variable domain, with remaining parts taken from reference TRBV5-1 and TRBJ1-4, reads KAGVTQTPRYLIKTRGQQVTLSCSPISGHRSVSWYQQTPGQGLQFLFEYFSETQRNKGNFPGRFSGRQFSNSRSEMNVSTLELGDSALYLCASSLGTANEKLFFGSGTQLSVL.

The V call is TRBV28, the J call TRBJ1-2; weak D call: TRBD1 (5 bases). V gave up 3 bases and J gave up 3 bases, with 11 bases separating them. The CDR3 length is 14 residues. Germline CDR1 reads MDHEN; CDR2 reads SYDVKM. The CDR3 region is CASSFVPGYYGYTF. The CDR3 nucleotides are TGTGCCAGCAGTTTTGTTCCAGGGTACTATGGCTACACCTTC.

Only a few counts were recorded for this clone. The chain carries TRBV19 and TRBJ2-2; 7 nucleotides align to TRBD1. The CDR3 runs 14 residues. V was clipped by 6 bases and J by 3 bases; unmatched bases: 4. CDR1 and CDR2 (germline): LNHDA, SQIVND (reference sequence). Written as DNA, the CDR3 is TGTGCCAGTAGACAGGGGAGAGACACCGGGGAGCTGTTTTTT. Translation: CASRQGRDTGELFF.

The chain carries TRBV2 and TRBJ2-7; D not certain. Germline CDR1 SNHLY, CDR2 FYNNEI. Trimming took off 8 bases at V and 0 bases at J, with 8 bases between the two ends. This CDR3 comprises 12 residues. The CDR3 reads CASLVSSYEQYF. The CDR3, as DNA: TGTGCCAGCCTTGTAAGCTCCTACGAGCAGTACTTC.

The V call is TRBV7-9, the J call TRBJ2-1; unclear D gene. The germline gives CDR1 SEHNR, CDR2 FQNEAQ (reference sequence). The germline V and J ends were trimmed by 2 bases and 11 bases, with 7 bases remaining between them. This CDR3 has 11 residues. The DNA for the CDR3 is TGTGCCAGCAGCTTAACCCGACAGCAGTTCTTC. Protein: CASSLTRQQFF.

This clone was picked up a small number of times. The genes are TRBV7-2 and TRBJ2-4; the D is unclear. Germline V lookup: CDR1 SGHTA, CDR2 FQGNSA. The CDR3 sequence is 15 residues long. V was shortened by 1 base and J by 2 bases, with 9 bases between the two germline ends. CDR3 sequence reads: CASSLEGDPKNIQYF. DNA for the CDR3: TGTGCCAGCAGCTTAGAAGGTGACCCCAAAAACATTCAGTACTTC.

In its sample, this clone was seen a few times. J is TRBJ1-5 and V is TRBV19; D might be TRBD1 (5 bases). The CDR3 spans 15 residues. The V gene's germline CDR1 is LNHDA and CDR2 SQIVND (reference sequence). The V and J ends lost 1 base and 3 bases respectively, with 10 bases between them. The CDR3 loop is CASSIVGGSNQPQHF. The CDR3 DNA follows: TGTGCCAGTAGTATAGTCGGGGGTTCCAATCAGCCCCAGCATTTT.

The rearrangement links TRBV9 to TRBJ2-2, with D maybe TRBD2 (6 bases). Trimming took off 3 bases at V and 4 bases at J, with 16 bases between the two ends. Germline V gene sequence: CDR1 SGDLS, CDR2 YYNGEE. The CDR3 totals 16 residues. In DNA form, the CDR3 reads TGTGCCAGCAGCGGAACGTCTCAGACTAGCACCGGGGAGCTGTTTTTT. Translating gives CASSGTSQTSTGELFF.

This clone was seen more than once but under ten times. This chain uses TRBV18 with TRBJ2-7; 7 bases agree with TRBD2. Germline CDR1 is KGHSH and CDR2 is LQKENI. This CDR3 spans 14 amino acids. The V and J ends lost 3 bases and 4 bases, in that order; junction bases with no gene match: 6. CDR3 sequence reads: CASSPRTSLYEQYF. CDR3 bases: TGTGCCAGCTCACCTCGGACTAGTTTGTACGAGCAGTACTTC. Together with reference TRBV18 and TRBJ2-7, the CDR3 gives the full variable domain: NAGVMQNPRHLVRRRGQEARLRCSPMKGHSHVYWYRQLPEEGLKFMVYLQKENIIDESGMPKERFSAEFPKEGPSILRIQQVVRGDSAAYFCASSPRTSLYEQYFGPGTRLTVT.